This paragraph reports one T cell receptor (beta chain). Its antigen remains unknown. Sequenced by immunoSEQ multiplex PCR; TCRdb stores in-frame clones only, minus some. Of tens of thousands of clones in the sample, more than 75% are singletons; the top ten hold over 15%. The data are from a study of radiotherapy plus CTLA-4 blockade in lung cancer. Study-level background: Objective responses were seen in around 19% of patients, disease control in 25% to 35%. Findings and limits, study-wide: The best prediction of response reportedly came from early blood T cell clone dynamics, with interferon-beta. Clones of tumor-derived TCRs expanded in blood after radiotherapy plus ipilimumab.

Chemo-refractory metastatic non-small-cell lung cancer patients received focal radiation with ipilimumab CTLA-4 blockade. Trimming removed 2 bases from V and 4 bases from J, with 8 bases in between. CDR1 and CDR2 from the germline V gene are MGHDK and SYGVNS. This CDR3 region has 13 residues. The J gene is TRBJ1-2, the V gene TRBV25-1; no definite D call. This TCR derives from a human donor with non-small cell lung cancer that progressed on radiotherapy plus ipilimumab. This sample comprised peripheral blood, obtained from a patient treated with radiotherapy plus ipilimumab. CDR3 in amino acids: CASSEGHAYGYTF. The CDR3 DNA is TGTGCCAGCAGTGAAGGCCATGCCTATGGCTACACCTTC.